This T cell receptor (beta chain) came from a study of shared clonotypes between healthy human individuals. For the study at large: Per donor, CD8 memory used one plate, CD8 naive used two, CD4 memory used three and CD4 naive used three.

Terminally differentiated effector memory CD45RA+ cells were left out of the naive CD8 fraction, which was CD45RO-negative and positively selected for CCR7. Assay execution proceeded at the deep level. Profiled with immunoSEQ multiplex PCR; TCRdb holds only in-frame clones, not every one. The data show approximately 720,000 clones, with just over 90% seen just once and about 24% held by the top ten. The V end was cut by 2 bases, the J end by 4 bases, with 11 bases between. Germline CDR1 reads SEHNR; CDR2 reads FQNEAQ (reference sequence). The CDR3 length is 14 residues. The chain is built from TRBV7-9 and TRBJ1-1, with D possibly being TRBD1 (6 bases). Sequences were obtained from naive CD8+ T cells sorted from blood. The source of this sequence is a man aged 25 to 40 in good health. CDR3 DNA: TGTGCCAGCAGCTTAACGACAGGTAGCACTGAAGCTTTCTTT. Protein product: CASSLTTGSTEAFF.